This T cell receptor (beta chain) was identified during a study of STAT5B mutations in CD4+ large granular lymphocyte leukemia. Study background: Among healthy donors, a particular HLA allele went with more CDR3 'QG' motifs.

Germline loops: CDR1 SNHLY, CDR2 FYNNEI. This CDR3 has 15 residues. With 7 bases removed from V and 1 base from J, the gap between germline ends came to 13 bases. Whole-study results and caveats: CD4-sorted patient repertoires seemed more clonal than healthy CD4+ repertoires. 8/27 top patient clones versus 2/35 control clones were TRBV06-family.

The protocol was immunoSEQ multiplex PCR, while the TCRdb copy is restricted to in-frame clones and leaves out a portion. The repertoire consists of 40,000 to 50,000 clones, with approximately 84% occurring once and the leading ten covering roughly 0.35%. This clone showed up just a few times. Its antigen is not identified. The chain is built from TRBV2 and TRBJ2-2, with D perhaps matching TRBD2 (5 bases). The source is a human donor in good health. Sequenced sample: CD4+ T cells from blood buffy coats. CDR3 DNA sequence: TGTGCCAGCACGGAGGCGGCGGTGAACACCGGGGAGCTGTTTTTT. This encodes CASTEAAVNTGELFF.